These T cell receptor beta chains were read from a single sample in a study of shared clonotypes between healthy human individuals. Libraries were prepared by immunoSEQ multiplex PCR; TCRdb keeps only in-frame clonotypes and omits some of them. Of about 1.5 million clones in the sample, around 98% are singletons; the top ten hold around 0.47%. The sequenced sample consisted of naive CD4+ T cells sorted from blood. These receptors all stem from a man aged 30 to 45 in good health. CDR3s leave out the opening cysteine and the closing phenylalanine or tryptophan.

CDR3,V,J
ATSRDLASGIGVTDTQY,TRBV15,TRBJ2-3
ASSPSGDNEQF,TRBV18,TRBJ2-1
ASTRDQNYGYT,TRBV28,TRBJ1-2
ASRRDAIHQPQH,TRBV6-1,TRBJ1-5
SVAARLTYEQY,TRBV29-1,TRBJ2-7
ASSLGGRSYEQY,TRBV7-2,TRBJ2-7
ASSATGGTAGELF,TRBV9,TRBJ2-2
ASRETGVSTDTQY,TRBV28,TRBJ2-3
ASRTARNTIY,TRBV2,TRBJ1-3
AGGRTGVRTGELF,TRBV30,TRBJ2-2
ASRYTGGLNEQF,TRBV7-2,TRBJ2-1
ASSGRTDNEQF,TRBV10-1,TRBJ2-1
ASTQTGPNFT,TRBV18,TRBJ1-2
ASSFSGGRAPQY,TRBV28,TRBJ2-5
ASSLFPPLAGSTYEQY,TRBV27,TRBJ2-7
ASTGTGSSYEQY,TRBV28,TRBJ2-7
ASSAGLSNDEQF,TRBV18,TRBJ2-1
ASSSKASIWVDAEAF,TRBV13,TRBJ1-1
ASSPQNYGYT,TRBV18,TRBJ1-2
ASSLGLADYNEQF,TRBV7-2,TRBJ2-1
ASSVSGTPNQETQY,TRBV11-3,TRBJ2-5
ASSLASGLANEQF,TRBV7-3,TRBJ2-1
ASSQQTIRTDTQY,TRBV4-3,TRBJ2-3
SAGGTDTQY,TRBV20-1,TRBJ2-3
ASSLERGRTYEQY,TRBV7-3,TRBJ2-7
ASSLNWDEQY,TRBV13,TRBJ2-7
ASSLALNGMSSGNTIY,TRBV7-9,TRBJ1-3
ASGLEVGQGIDTQY,TRBV12-5,TRBJ2-3
ASSSRTSPETQY,TRBV5-4,TRBJ2-5
SVEIAREQF,TRBV29-1,TRBJ2-1
ASSFRDNTGELF,TRBV11-2,TRBJ2-2
ASSRWTSGLETQY,TRBV4-1,TRBJ2-5
ASSYVRTVPTYEQY,TRBV6-5,TRBJ2-7
ASSLRTGQLAYNEQF,TRBV7-3,TRBJ2-1
ASSSPYRSSYNEQF,TRBV5-4,TRBJ2-1
ASSPTAPLGEQAF,TRBV18,TRBJ1-1
ASSQEEDLGAYEQY,TRBV14,TRBJ2-7
ASSPGRAPETQY,TRBV5-1,TRBJ2-5
ASSTDRLRNEKLF,TRBV18,TRBJ1-4
ASILAGGSTGELF,TRBV19,TRBJ2-2
ASSITGWAGNTIY,TRBV27,TRBJ1-3
ASSLGRGYEQY,TRBV7-7,TRBJ2-7
ASRLAGGINYNEQF,TRBV19,TRBJ2-1
ASSLERSSGRASYEQY,TRBV5-1,TRBJ2-7